The entry below describes one TCR beta chain. Only a few counts were recorded for this clonotype. Its antigen is currently not known. No quality values exist for individual bases; no much larger clone is one base distant. The label giving this sample's time point can be read as: sample taken at primary tumor resection. For TCR sequencing, whole RNA was extracted from tumor and nontumor lung tissue, or from cryopreserved PBMC samples, and no cell sorting was done. The donors were approximately 70 patients from the lung TRACERx cohort who had early-stage, untreated non-small cell lung cancer. A patient was chosen for TCR sequencing only when enough RNA was available from at least two tumor regions. The germline V gene gives CDR1 as MNHEY and CDR2 as SVGEGT. Including cysteine and phenylalanine, the CDR3 has 14 amino acids. Only CDR3 DNA is held: 42 bases, read in frame from base 1. V trim: 7 bases; J trim: 4 bases; unmatched bases: 7.

These data belong to a study of spatial heterogeneity in lung cancer (dated by TCRdb to between 2018 and 2021). For the wider study: More beta-chain than alpha-chain transcripts were consistently detected, likely reflecting higher beta-chain transcript abundance. In the raw uncorrected reads, each unique combination of TCR and UMI appeared more than ten times on average. TCR alpha and beta repertoires were quantitatively compared across multiple tumor regions, matched nontumor lung and blood in non-small cell lung cancer. The study linked features of the TCR repertoire to counts of nonsynonymous mutations, which were determined by whole-exome sequencing of tumor tissue. At surgery, both alpha and beta chains were TCR-sequenced in 200 to 250 tumor regions, about 61 matched nontumor lung samples and just over 55 PBMC samples. The paper as a whole reports these results and caveats: Ubiquitous expanded tumor TCRs showed up in blood more often at tumor resection than at routine follow-up. Additional single-cell paired TCR alpha and beta sequencing was considered necessary to confirm, at a functional level, the hypothesis that regional TCRs recognize regional mutations.

Libraries were constructed by 5' RACE. Sequencer: NextSeq 500. The TCR library protocol attached a unique molecular identifier to each TCR cDNA molecule to allow correction of PCR and sequencing errors. The study's own analysis went as follows. TCR identification, UMI-based error correction and CDR3 extraction were all carried out with Decombinator tools. TCRs above a frequency of 2 per 1,000, corresponding to the top 1% of the tumor frequency distribution, were defined as expanded. Each repertoire was subsampled 100 times to 5,000 TCRs, after which Renyi diversity was computed with the R vegan package. CDR3 similarity networks were built from amino acid triplet string-kernel similarity, with CDR3s being connected when pairwise similarity was above 0.82. TCRdb reprocessed the public reads (quality trimming at Q25 with fastp, clone calling with MiXCR) and kept in-frame beta chains. Each entry merges the rows of one CDR3 protein and shows their most common DNA and genes. The authors' filters were not applied to this entry. This sample holds tens of thousands of distinct CDR3 sequences; roughly 15% were observed only once. The ten largest clones add up to over 5.5% of the sample.

The rearranged chain carries TRBV6-2 or TRBV6-3 and TRBJ1-5; 7 bases in the junction line up with TRBD1. The source is a male donor with early-stage non-small cell lung cancer. The sequences come from PBMCs, collected at surgery. The nucleotide sequence is given as TGTGCCAGCAACCGACAGGGTGAAAATCAGCCCCAGCATTTT. Translated, it reads CASNRQGENQPQHF.